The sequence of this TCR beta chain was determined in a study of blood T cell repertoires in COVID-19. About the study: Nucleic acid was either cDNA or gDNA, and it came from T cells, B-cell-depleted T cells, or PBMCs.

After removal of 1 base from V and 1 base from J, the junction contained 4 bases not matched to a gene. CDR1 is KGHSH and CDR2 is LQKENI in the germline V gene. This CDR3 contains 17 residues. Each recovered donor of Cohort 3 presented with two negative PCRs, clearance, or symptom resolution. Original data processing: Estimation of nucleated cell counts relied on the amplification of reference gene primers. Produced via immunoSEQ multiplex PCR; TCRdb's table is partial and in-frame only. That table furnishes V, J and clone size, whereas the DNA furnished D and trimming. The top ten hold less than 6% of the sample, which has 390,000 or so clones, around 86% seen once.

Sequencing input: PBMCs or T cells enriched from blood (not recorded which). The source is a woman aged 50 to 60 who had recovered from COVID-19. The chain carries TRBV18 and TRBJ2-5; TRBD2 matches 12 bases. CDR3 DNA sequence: TGTGCCAGCTCACCACAAACACTAGCGGGGGGCCAAGAGACCCAGTACTTC. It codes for CASSPQTLAGGQETQYF.